Below, 3 T cell receptor beta chains from the same sample are listed, as sequenced in a study of early T cells in non-severe SARS-CoV-2 infection. TCRdb fed the 5' RACE reads into MiXCR, producing one record per CDR3 protein. Found here are tens of thousands of distinct CDR3 sequences, more than 10% of them singletons; the top ten hold approximately 1%. The sequencing sample was made of whole blood. These TCRs come from an adult who was a healthcare worker with PCR-confirmed SARS-CoV-2 infection or an uninfected control (not recorded which).

The chain uses TRBV6-6 and TRBJ1-5; D might be TRBD1 (5 bases). Germline assignment: CDR1 MNHNY and CDR2 SVGAGI (reference sequence). V was trimmed by 1 base and J by 5 bases, leaving 12 bases between them. The CDR3 sequence is 15 residues long. The CDR3 nucleotides read TGTGCCAGCAGTTACTTATGGGGCTGGGATCAGCCCCAGCATTTT. Protein: CASSYLWGWDQPQHF.

The V call is TRBV30, the J call TRBJ1-5; D is uncertain. The V end lost 0 bases, the J end lost 7 bases, and 10 bases lay between the germline ends. The CDR3 length is 13 residues. Germline assignment: CDR1 GTSNPN and CDR2 SVGIG (reference sequence). DNA for the CDR3: TGTGCCTGGAGTGTACGCCAGGAACAGCCCCAGCATTTT. Encoded protein: CAWSVRQEQPQHF.

J is TRBJ2-3 and V is TRBV6-6; 9 positions agree with TRBD2. Trimming at V came to 4 bases and at J to 5 bases, leaving 13 bases not matched to a gene. The V gene's germline CDR1 is MNHNY and CDR2 SVGAGI (reference sequence). The CDR3 consists of 17 residues. The CDR3 DNA is TGTGCCAGCAGTTCCCGGGGGAGACTAGCGGCCGGAGATACGCAGTATTTT. Its protein product is CASSSRGRLAAGDTQYF.